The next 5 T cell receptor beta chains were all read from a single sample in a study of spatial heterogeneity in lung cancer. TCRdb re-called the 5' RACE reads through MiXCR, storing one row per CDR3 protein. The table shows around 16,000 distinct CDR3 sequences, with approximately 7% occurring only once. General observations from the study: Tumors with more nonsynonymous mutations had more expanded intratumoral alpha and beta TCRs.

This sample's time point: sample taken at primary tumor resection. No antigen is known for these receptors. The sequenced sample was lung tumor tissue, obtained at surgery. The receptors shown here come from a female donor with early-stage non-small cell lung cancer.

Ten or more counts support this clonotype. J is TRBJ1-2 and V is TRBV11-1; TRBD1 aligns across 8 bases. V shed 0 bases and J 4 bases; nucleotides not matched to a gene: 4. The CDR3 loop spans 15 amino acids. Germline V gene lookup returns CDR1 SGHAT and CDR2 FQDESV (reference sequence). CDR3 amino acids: CASSLAGQGSYGYTF. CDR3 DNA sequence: TGTGCCAGCAGCTTAGCCGGACAGGGATCCTATGGCTACACCTTC. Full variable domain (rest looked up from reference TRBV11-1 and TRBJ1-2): EAEVAQSPRYKITEKSQAVAFWCDPISGHATLYWYRQILGQGPELLVQFQDESVVDDSQLPKDRFSAERLKGVDSTLKIQPAELGDSAMYLCASSLAGQGSYGYTFGSGTRLTVV.

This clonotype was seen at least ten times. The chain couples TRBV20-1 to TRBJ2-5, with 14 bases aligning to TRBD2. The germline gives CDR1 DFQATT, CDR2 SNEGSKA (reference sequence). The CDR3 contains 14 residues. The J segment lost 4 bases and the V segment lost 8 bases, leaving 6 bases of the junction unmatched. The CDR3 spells CSSTSGGVIETQYF. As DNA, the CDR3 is TGCAGTTCGACTAGCGGGGGGGTGATAGAGACCCAGTACTTC.

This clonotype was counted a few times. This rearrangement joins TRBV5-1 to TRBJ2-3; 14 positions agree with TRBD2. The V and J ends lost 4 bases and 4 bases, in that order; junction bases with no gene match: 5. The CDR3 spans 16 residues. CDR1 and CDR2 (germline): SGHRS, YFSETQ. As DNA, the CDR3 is TGCGCCAGCAGCCTACGGACTAGCGGGGGGTCAGATACGCAGTATTTT. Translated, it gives CASSLRTSGGSDTQYF.

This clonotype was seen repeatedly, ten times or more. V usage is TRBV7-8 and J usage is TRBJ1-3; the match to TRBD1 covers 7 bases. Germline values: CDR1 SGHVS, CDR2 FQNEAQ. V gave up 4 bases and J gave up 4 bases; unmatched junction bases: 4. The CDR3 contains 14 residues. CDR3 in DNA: TGTGCCAGCAGCTCTAGGGACAGCGGAAACACCATATATTTT. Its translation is CASSSRDSGNTIYF.

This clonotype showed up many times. CDR3 bases: TGTGCCAGCAGGAAGACTGGCGAGGGGTCCGGGGAGCTGTTTTTT. The encoded protein is CASRKTGEGSGELFF. The chain recombines TRBV12-3 or TRBV12-4 with TRBJ2-2; TRBD1 or TRBD2 may be the D gene (5 bases each). Trimming took 6 bases from V and 6 from J, leaving 17 bases between them. This CDR3 spans 15 amino acids.